The rows below give T cell receptor beta chains drawn from one sample of a study of CD8 T cells in ankylosing spondylitis. TCRdb re-derived calls from the 5' RACE reads in MiXCR, one entry per CDR3 protein. Among about 390,000 distinct CDR3 sequences listed, around 24% were seen once. The source material was blood, either unsorted or a sorted T cell fraction (not recorded which). These receptors were taken from a male donor with ankylosing spondylitis. Each CDR3 is given with its conserved first and last residue. A D gene is named only where the DNA matches it firmly. A row's size may be missing; if present it is once, few, many or a size class.

len	d_gene	abundance	v_gene	j_gene	CDR3aa	CDR3nt
15	.	.	TRBV7-8	TRBJ1-5	CASTHEGGGNQPQHF	TGTGCCAGCACCCATGAGGGGGGGGGCAATCAGCCCCAGCATTTT
16	.	.	TRBV5-4	TRBJ2-1	CASRSSGTSVGNEQFF	TGTGCCAGCAGGAGCAGCGGGACAAGCGTAGGCAATGAGCAGTTCTTC
13	TRBD2	.	TRBV10-3	TRBJ2-1	CAINPGLESEQFF	TGTGCCATCAATCCGGGACTAGAGTCTGAGCAGTTCTTC
17	TRBD2	.	TRBV29-1	TRBJ2-7	CSVPRADGTSGPYEQYF	TGCAGCGTTCCCCGGGCTGACGGGACTAGCGGTCCCTACGAGCAGTACTTC
12	.	few	TRBV6-1	TRBJ1-3	CASSATGNTIYF	TGTGCCAGCAGCGCCACTGGAAACACCATATATTTT
21	.	few	TRBV11-2	TRBJ2-4	CASSLPLVGRGQDSAKNIQYF	TGTGCCAGCAGCTTACCCCTTGTGGGCAGGGGCCAAGATAGCGCCAAAAACATTCAGTACTTC
17	TRBD2	few	TRBV6-5	TRBJ2-1	CASSYARPGLDESEQFF	TGTGCCAGCAGTTACGCCCGACCGGGACTAGATGAGAGTGAGCAGTTCTTC
14	.	.	TRBV20-1	TRBJ2-7	CSARATGFTYEQYF	TGCAGTGCTAGAGCCACAGGATTTACCTACGAGCAGTACTTC
16	.	.	TRBV4-2	TRBJ2-7	CASSQDKEPRAAEQYF	TGTGCCAGCAGCCAAGATAAGGAACCCCGGGCGGCCGAGCAGTACTTC
14	.	.	TRBV29-1	TRBJ1-2	CSVEELAGRYGYTF	TGCAGCGTTGAAGAGCTCGCAGGGAGGTATGGCTACACCTTC
16	.	.	TRBV20-1	TRBJ2-1	CSALSSEATTYNEQFF	TGCAGTGCTCTTTCTAGCGAAGCCACCACCTACAATGAGCAGTTCTTC
16	.	.	TRBV5-1	TRBJ2-1	CASSRDIGSSYNEQFF	TGCGCCAGCAGTAGGGACATAGGGAGCTCCTACAATGAGCAGTTCTTC
14	TRBD2	few	TRBV2	TRBJ2-1	CASSVGLAGDEQFF	TGTGCCAGCAGCGTGGGACTAGCGGGAGACGAGCAGTTCTTC
15	TRBD1	few	TRBV28	TRBJ1-5	CASISGARGYQPQHF	TGTGCCAGCATAAGTGGGGCCAGGGGGTATCAGCCCCAGCATTTT
10	.	.	TRBV2	TRBJ2-5	CASRLETQYF	TGTGCCAGCAGGTTGGAGACCCAGTACTTC
15	TRBD1	.	TRBV3-1	TRBJ2-7	CASSQGDSPSYEQYF	TGTGCCAGCAGCCAGGGGGACAGTCCCTCCTACGAGCAGTACTTC
16	.	few	TRBV19	TRBJ2-1	CASSPLLMGERNEQFF	TGTGCCAGTAGCCCTCTCTTAATGGGGGAGCGGAATGAGCAGTTCTTC
13	TRBD1	few	TRBV29-1	TRBJ1-2	CSVADRENYGYTF	TGCAGCGTTGCCGACAGGGAAAACTATGGCTACACCTTC
16	TRBD1	few	TRBV5-6	TRBJ2-7	CASSAGTGGFLYEQYF	TGTGCCAGCAGTGCCGGGACAGGGGGCTTCCTCTACGAGCAGTACTTC
15	TRBD2	few	TRBV29-1	TRBJ2-7	CSVLLAGEVAREQYF	TGCAGCGTACTACTAGCGGGAGAGGTGGCCCGGGAGCAGTACTTC
14	.	few	TRBV28	TRBJ2-5	CASSLRSGQETQYF	TGTGCCAGCAGTTTACGAAGCGGCCAAGAGACCCAGTACTTC
14	.	many	TRBV3-1	TRBJ1-1	CASSQDRAGRKNLF	TGTGCCAGCAGCCAAGATCGGGCAGGGAGAAAGAATCTCTTT
11	.	many	TRBV29-1	TRBJ1-1	CSVDFNTEAFF	TGCAGCGTTGATTTTAACACTGAAGCTTTCTTT
15	TRBD2	few	TRBV29-1	TRBJ2-5	CSALSASGGPETQYF	TGCAGCGCCCTCTCGGCTAGCGGGGGCCCTGAGACCCAGTACTTC
13	TRBD2	.	TRBV4-3	TRBJ2-3	CASSQELDIGGDF	TGCGCCAGCAGCCAAGAGCTAGACATCGGGGGGGATTTT
17	TRBD1	few	TRBV7-3	TRBJ2-1	CASSLWYRGGNYNEQFF	TGTGCCAGCAGCTTATGGTACAGGGGTGGGAACTACAATGAGCAGTTCTTC
15	.	.	TRBV5-6	TRBJ1-3	CASSLGPVSGNTIYF	TGTGCCAGCAGCTTAGGCCCCGTCTCTGGAAACACCATATATTTT
13	.	.	TRBV5-1	TRBJ2-4	CASSMDSSNIQYF	TGCGCCAGTTCCATGGACAGTTCAAACATTCAGTACTTC
14	.	once	TRBV12-3/TRBV12-4	TRBJ2-1	CASSLTGRNNEQFF	TGTGCCAGCAGTTTAACAGGGCGCAACAATGAGCAGTTCTTC
14	TRBD1	few	TRBV20-1	TRBJ2-3	CSAQWTGGEDTQYF	TGCAGTGCCCAATGGACAGGGGGCGAAGATACGCAGTATTTT
16	.	.	TRBV12-3/TRBV12-4	TRBJ2-4	CASSFWGAGAKNIQYF	TGTGCCAGCAGTTTCTGGGGGGCTGGAGCCAAAAACATTCAGTACTTC
14	.	.	TRBV7-9	TRBJ2-7	CASSFGGLTYEQYF	TGTGCCAGCAGCTTTGGGGGGCTCACCTACGAGCAGTACTTC
14	.	.	TRBV7-2	TRBJ2-5	CASSPRDSVETQYF	TGTGCCAGCAGCCCTCGAGATAGCGTAGAGACCCAGTACTTC
13	.	.	TRBV28	TRBJ2-3	CASFRREPDTQYF	TGTGCCAGCTTTAGAAGGGAGCCAGATACGCAGTATTTT
14	TRBD2	few	TRBV7-3	TRBJ2-1	CASSSGLAIGEQFF	TGTGCCAGCAGCTCGGGACTAGCAATCGGTGAGCAGTTCTTC
15	.	.	TRBV6-1	TRBJ2-7	CASGASSSTSYEQYF	TGTGCCAGCGGCGCTTCTAGTTCGACCTCTTACGAGCAGTACTTC
17	TRBD2	few	TRBV5-1	TRBJ2-2	CASSLEVLAGNTGELFF	TGCGCCAGCAGCTTGGAGGTTCTAGCGGGTAACACCGGGGAGCTGTTTTTT
12	.	.	TRBV7-9	TRBJ1-1	CASSFEGRKAFF	TGTGCCAGCAGCTTCGAAGGACGGAAAGCTTTCTTT
15	TRBD1	.	TRBV18	TRBJ1-5	CASSTAGQGNQPQHF	TGTGCCAGCTCAACAGCGGGACAGGGTAATCAGCCCCAGCATTTT
13	.	few	TRBV21-1	TRBJ2-3	CASSTTGLGTQYF	TGTGCCAGCTCCACAACCGGGCTAGGTACGCAGTATTTT
15	.	few	TRBV5-1	TRBJ2-2	CASSPTGVGTGELFF	TGCGCCAGCAGCCCTACAGGCGTTGGGACCGGGGAGCTGTTTTTT
16	.	.	TRBV20-1	TRBJ2-3	CSADQGLQVYTDTQYF	TGCAGTGCCGACCAGGGACTTCAGGTCTACACAGATACGCAGTATTTT
16	.	.	TRBV7-3	TRBJ2-7	CASSLISDSLLYEQYF	TGTGCCAGCAGCTTAATCTCGGACAGTTTACTCTACGAGCAGTACTTC
14	.	.	TRBV28	TRBJ2-5	CASPCKSGQETQYF	TGTGCCAGCCCCTGCAAGAGCGGGCAAGAGACCCAGTACTTC
15	.	once	TRBV15	TRBJ1-2	CATSREDKGNYGYTF	TGTGCCACCAGCAGAGAGGATAAGGGCAACTATGGCTACACCTTC
14	.	few	TRBV20-1	TRBJ2-7	CSARDLQATYEQYF	TGCAGTGCTAGAGATTTACAGGCTACCTACGAGCAGTACTTC
14	.	.	TRBV18	TRBJ2-5	CASSPQGQKETQYF	TGTGCCAGCTCACCACAGGGACAAAAAGAGACCCAGTACTTC
15	.	.	TRBV19	TRBJ2-7	CASSIVAKISYEQYF	TGTGCCAGTAGTATAGTCGCAAAGATCTCCTACGAGCAGTACTTC
15	.	many	TRBV6-5	TRBJ2-1	CASSYSVAGHNEQFF	TGTGCCAGCAGTTACTCTGTGGCGGGCCACAATGAGCAGTTCTTC
16	TRBD1	few	TRBV4-2	TRBJ1-3	CASSQEGAGGGNTIYF	TGTGCCAGCAGCCAAGAAGGGGCAGGGGGCGGAAACACCATATATTTT
15	TRBD1	.	TRBV6-2/TRBV6-3	TRBJ2-3	CASSVTGVGTDTQYF	TGTGCCAGCAGTGTGACAGGGGTTGGCACAGATACGCAGTATTTT
17	.	.	TRBV4-1	TRBJ2-3	CASSQGETGVGTDTQYF	TGCGCCAGCAGCCAAGGGGAGACAGGAGTCGGCACAGATACGCAGTATTTT
16	.	few	TRBV5-1	TRBJ1-3	CASSLVSVDSGNTIYF	TGCGCCAGCAGCTTGGTGTCCGTTGACTCTGGAAACACCATATATTTT
14	.	.	TRBV3-1	TRBJ2-7	CASSGTKGTYEQYF	TGTGCCAGCAGCGGGACCAAGGGAACCTACGAGCAGTACTTC